This T cell receptor beta chain is drawn from a study of cytomegalovirus exposure and HLA in healthy donors. The PCR made use of 60 Vbeta and 13 Jbeta primers. Assay: immunoSEQ multiplex PCR; the TCRdb copy retains only in-frame clones and omits some. The table records some 110,000 clones, over 60% of them present only once. Findings and limits, study-wide: Investigators reported 150 to 200 TCR beta chains as tied to cytomegalovirus. Analyses of presence and absence presupposed an approximately uniform sequencing depth across donors.

The CDR3 consists of 17 residues. V was pared by 0 bases and J by 4 bases, with 7 bases of the junction left unmatched. Germline loops: CDR1 SGHDT, CDR2 YYEEEE. Details on this clone: Its target is unknown.

The gene calls are TRBV5-6 and TRBJ1-4, with 9 bases matching TRBD1. The TCR was taken from a man younger than 40 in good health and CMV-seropositive. Sequenced material: PBMCs. CDR3 sequence reads: CASSLAVTGGLNEKLFF. DNA for the CDR3: TGTGCCAGCAGCTTGGCCGTGACAGGGGGGCTTAATGAAAAACTGTTTTTT.